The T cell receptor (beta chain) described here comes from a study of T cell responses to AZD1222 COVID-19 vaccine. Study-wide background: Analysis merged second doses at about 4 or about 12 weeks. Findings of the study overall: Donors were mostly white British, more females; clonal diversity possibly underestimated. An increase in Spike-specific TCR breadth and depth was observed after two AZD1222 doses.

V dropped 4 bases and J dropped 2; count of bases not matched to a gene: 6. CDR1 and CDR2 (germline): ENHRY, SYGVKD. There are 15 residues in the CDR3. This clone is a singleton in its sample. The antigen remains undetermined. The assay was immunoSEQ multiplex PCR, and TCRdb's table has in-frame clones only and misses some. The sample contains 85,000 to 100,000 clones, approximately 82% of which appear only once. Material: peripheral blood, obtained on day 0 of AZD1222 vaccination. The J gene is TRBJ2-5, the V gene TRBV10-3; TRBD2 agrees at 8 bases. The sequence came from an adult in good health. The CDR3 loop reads CAISVSGGRQETQYF. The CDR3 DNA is TGTGCCATCAGTGTCTCGGGAGGGAGGCAAGAGACCCAGTACTTC.